This record covers a single T cell receptor (beta chain). In the source study's methods: Estimation of nucleated cell counts relied on the amplification of reference gene primers. Sequencing used immunoSEQ multiplex PCR; TCRdb keeps in-frame clones, though not all of them. V and J calls and clone size are as listed in that table; D and trimming were resolved from the DNA. The table includes more than 95,000 clones, about four fifths detected once. The sample originates from a study of blood T cell repertoires in COVID-19. Study-wide background: PBMCs, B-cell-depleted T cells, or T cells provided the cDNA or gDNA that made up the material.

The sample was peripheral blood. This clonotype was obtained from a man aged 60 to 69 with acute or convalescent COVID-19.

The CDR3 coding sequence is TGTGCCAGCAGCGCGACAGGGAACACTGAAGCTTTCTTT. Its protein is CASSATGNTEAFF. The V gene is TRBV9, the J gene TRBJ1-1; D perhaps matches TRBD1 (6 bases). Germline lookup yields CDR1 SGDLS and CDR2 YYNGEE. The CDR3 spans 13 residues. V lost 3 bases to trimming and J lost 1 base, with 7 bases between them.